This is a list of T cell receptor beta chains from one sample in a study of T cells after yellow fever vaccination. In TCRdb, the 5' RACE reads were re-called with MiXCR into one record per CDR3 protein. The data contain about 85,000 distinct CDR3 sequences, about an eighth of them singletons. Here the sequenced sample was CD8+ T cells not binding an NS4B(214-222) dextramer, sorted from PBMCs, taken about 20 days after the first yellow fever vaccination. These receptors all stem from a man aged 18 to 30 who received the YFV17D yellow fever vaccine. Both conserved end residues are part of each CDR3. D genes are given only for firm matches. A row's size may be missing; if present it is once, few, many or a size class.

- | TRBJ2-2 | - | TRBV16 | TGTGCCAGCAGCCAATCATTTAGGGCACCCACCGGGGAGCTGTTTTTT | CASSQSFRAPTGELFF
TRBD1 | TRBJ1-1 | - | TRBV5-1 | TGCGCCAGCAGCTGGGGGACAGGGGAATACGGCACTGAAGCTTTCTTT | CASSWGTGEYGTEAFF
TRBD1 | TRBJ1-2 | few | TRBV19 | TGTGCCAGTAGTATATCCTGGGACAGGGCGGACTATGGCTACACCTTC | CASSISWDRADYGYTF
- | TRBJ2-5 | few | TRBV14 | TGTGCCAGCAGCCATCAGCCCTACCCCCAAGAGACCCAGTACTTC | CASSHQPYPQETQYF
TRBD2 | TRBJ2-1 | few | TRBV9 | TGTGCCAGCAGCGGACTAGCCGGCGGAGCCTACAATGAGCAGTTCTTC | CASSGLAGGAYNEQFF
TRBD2 | TRBJ2-7 | few | TRBV9 | TGTGCCAGCAGCGAGGGAAGACTAGCGGGGGTATCTACCTACGAGCAGTACTTC | CASSEGRLAGVSTYEQYF
- | TRBJ1-3 | few | TRBV4-3 | TGCGCCAGCAGCCAACCCTGGCAGACAGACTCTGGAAACACCATATATTTT | CASSQPWQTDSGNTIYF
- | TRBJ2-1 | - | TRBV6-2/TRBV6-3 | TGTGCCAGCAGCGGGGGGCAGGGGGCTTTATACAATGAGCAGTTCTTC | CASSGGQGALYNEQFF
- | TRBJ1-2 | few | TRBV5-5 | TGTGCCAGCAGCTTGGACCCAGGGACAAGTTATGGCTACACCTTC | CASSLDPGTSYGYTF
TRBD1 | TRBJ2-1 | - | TRBV28 | TGTGCCAGCAGTACCGAGGGACAGAGGAGCTTCTCCTACAATGAGCAGTTCTTC | CASSTEGQRSFSYNEQFF
- | TRBJ2-1 | - | TRBV7-8 | TGTGCCAGCAGCTTAGAGGGTGGGGTCTACAATGAGCAGTTCTTC | CASSLEGGVYNEQFF
- | TRBJ2-5 | few | TRBV7-3 | TGTGCCAGCAGCAGAACATTCGGAAGGCGGGAGACCCAGTACTTC | CASSRTFGRRETQYF
TRBD1 | TRBJ1-6 | - | TRBV11-2 | TGTGCCAGCACCCACTCCGTGCGGGACAGGGCGTTCGATAATTCACCCCTCCACTTT | CASTHSVRDRAFDNSPLHF
- | TRBJ2-1 | few | TRBV10-3 | TGTGCCATCACCCCGGGCGGGGTCTACAATGAGCAGTTCTTC | CAITPGGVYNEQFF
TRBD2 | TRBJ2-5 | - | TRBV28 | TGTGCCAGCACCGAGCGGGGGCAAGAGACCCAGTACTTC | CASTERGQETQYF
- | TRBJ2-2 | many | TRBV27 | TGTGCCAGCAGTTTGGCACAGCTCACCGGGGAGCTGTTTTTT | CASSLAQLTGELFF
TRBD2 | TRBJ2-3 | few | TRBV27 | TGTGCCAGCGGATGGCTAGCGGGGGATGGGAATACGCAGTATTTT | CASGWLAGDGNTQYF
- | TRBJ1-1 | - | TRBV6-2/TRBV6-3 | TGTGCCAGCGCCAGGGGAAACACTGAAGCTTTCTTT | CASARGNTEAFF
- | TRBJ1-1 | - | TRBV4-1 | TGCGCCAGCAGCCAAGAGTATGGGGCTGAAGCTTTCTTT | CASSQEYGAEAFF
TRBD2 | TRBJ2-3 | - | TRBV6-5 | TGTGCCAGCAGTTATGGCGGGGGTTTGGTCACAGATACGCAGTATTTT | CASSYGGGLVTDTQYF
TRBD2 | TRBJ2-7 | - | TRBV6-2/TRBV6-3 | TGTGCCAGCAGTTACACTAGGACTAGCGGTAACGAGCAGTACTTC | CASSYTRTSGNEQYF
TRBD2 | TRBJ2-1 | - | TRBV6-2/TRBV6-3 | TGTGCCAGCAGTTACTCGATACTAGCGGGGGATGAGCAGTTCTTC | CASSYSILAGDEQFF
- | TRBJ2-2 | - | TRBV5-1 | TGCACCAGCTATCAGGAGCCCACCGGGGAGCTGTTTTTT | CTSYQEPTGELFF
TRBD2 | TRBJ2-1 | - | TRBV12-3/TRBV12-4 | TGTGCCAGCAGTTCGAGACTAGCGGGGGGGCCCCATGAGCAGTTCTTC | CASSSRLAGGPHEQFF
TRBD1 | TRBJ2-1 | many | TRBV7-8 | TGTGCCAGCAGCCCAGGGGACAGACAATACAATGAGCAGTTCTTC | CASSPGDRQYNEQFF
TRBD2 | TRBJ2-1 | - | TRBV11-2 | TGTGCCAGCAGCTTTGTAGCGGGGTTGCTTAGCTCCTACAATGAGCAGTTCTTC | CASSFVAGLLSSYNEQFF
TRBD1 | TRBJ1-6 | - | TRBV6-1 | TGTGCCAGCAGGGGAGGGACAGTCAAACCCCTCTATAATTCACCCCTCCACTTT | CASRGGTVKPLYNSPLHF
TRBD1 | TRBJ2-1 | - | TRBV11-2 | TGTGCCAGCAGCTTAGGAAGGGGGCTGGGGTCTGCTTACAATGAGCAGTTCTTC | CASSLGRGLGSAYNEQFF